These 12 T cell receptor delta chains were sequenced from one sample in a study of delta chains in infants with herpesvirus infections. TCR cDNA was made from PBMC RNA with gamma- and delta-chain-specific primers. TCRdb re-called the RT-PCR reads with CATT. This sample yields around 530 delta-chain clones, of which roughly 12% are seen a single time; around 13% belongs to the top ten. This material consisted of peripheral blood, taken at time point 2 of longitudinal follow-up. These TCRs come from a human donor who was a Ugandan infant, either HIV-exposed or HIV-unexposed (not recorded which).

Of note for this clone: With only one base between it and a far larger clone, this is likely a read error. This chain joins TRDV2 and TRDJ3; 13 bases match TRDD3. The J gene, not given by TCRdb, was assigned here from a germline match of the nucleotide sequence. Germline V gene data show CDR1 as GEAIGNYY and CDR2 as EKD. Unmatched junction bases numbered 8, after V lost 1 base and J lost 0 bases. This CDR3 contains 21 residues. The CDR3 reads CACDTVLGDTWSSWDTRQMFF. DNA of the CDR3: TGTGCCTGTGACACTGTACTGGGGGATACGTGGAGCTCCTGGGACACCCGACAGATGTTTTTC.

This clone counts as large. Here the CDR3 DNA reads TGTGCTCTTGGGGAAGGGGGATACGCTTTGACAGCACAACTCTTCTTT. Amino acid sequence: CALGEGGYALTAQLFF. The V gene is TRDV1, the J gene TRDJ2; TRDD3 matches at 10 bases. Germline assignment: CDR1 TSWWSYY and CDR2 QGS. This CDR3 contains 16 residues. Trimming at V came to 2 bases and at J to 0 bases, leaving 0 bases not matched to a gene.

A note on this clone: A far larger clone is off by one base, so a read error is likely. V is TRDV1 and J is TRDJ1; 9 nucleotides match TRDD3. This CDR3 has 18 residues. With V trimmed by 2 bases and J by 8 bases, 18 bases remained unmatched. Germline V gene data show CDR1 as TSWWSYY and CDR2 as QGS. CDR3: CALGEWDRTGGNTCKLIF. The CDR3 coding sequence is TGTGCTCTTGGGGAATGGGACCGTACTGGGGGAAATACGTGCAAACTCATCTTT.

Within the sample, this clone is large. CDR3 DNA: TGTGCCTGTGATTCCTTACTGGGGGCTACCTCCTGGGACACCCGACAGATGTTTTTC. It yields the protein CACDSLLGATSWDTRQMFF. This rearrangement joins TRDV2 to TRDJ3; 8 bases are a match to TRDD3. This CDR3 has 19 amino acids. The germline gives CDR1 GEAIGNYY, CDR2 EKD. V lost 4 bases and J lost 0; bases outside the gene matches: 10.

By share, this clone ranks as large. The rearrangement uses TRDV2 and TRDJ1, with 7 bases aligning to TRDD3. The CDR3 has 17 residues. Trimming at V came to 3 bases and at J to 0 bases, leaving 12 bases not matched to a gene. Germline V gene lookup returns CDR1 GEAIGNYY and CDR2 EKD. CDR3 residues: CACDLLGGGKYTDKLIF. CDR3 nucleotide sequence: TGTGCCTGTGACCTGCTGGGGGGGGGAAAGTACACCGATAAACTCATCTTT.

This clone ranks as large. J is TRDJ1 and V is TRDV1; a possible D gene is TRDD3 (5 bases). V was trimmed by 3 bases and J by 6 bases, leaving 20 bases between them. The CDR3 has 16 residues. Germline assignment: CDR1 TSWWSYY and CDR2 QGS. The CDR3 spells CALGDQVARGPHKLIF. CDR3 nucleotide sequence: TGTGCTCTTGGGGATCAGGTCGCTAGGGGACCTCATAAACTCATCTTT.

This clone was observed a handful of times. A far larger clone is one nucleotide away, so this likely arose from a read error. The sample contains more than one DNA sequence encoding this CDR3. The CDR3 here is CACDTVLGDSSWDTRQMFF. The DNA of the CDR3 is TGTGCCTGTGACACCGTACTGGGGGACAGTTCCTGGGACACCCGACAGATGTTTTTC. The genes are TRDV2 and TRDJ3; 9 positions agree with TRDD3. Germline assignment: CDR1 GEAIGNYY and CDR2 EKD. The V gene end was trimmed by 0 bases and the J gene end by 1 base; junction bases not matched to a gene: 6. CDR3 size: 19 residues.

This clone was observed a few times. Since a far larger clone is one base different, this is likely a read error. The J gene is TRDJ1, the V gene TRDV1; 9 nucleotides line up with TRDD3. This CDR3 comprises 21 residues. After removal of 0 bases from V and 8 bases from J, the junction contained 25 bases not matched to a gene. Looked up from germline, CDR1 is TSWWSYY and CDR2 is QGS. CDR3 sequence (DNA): TGTGCTCTTGGGGAACTAGGAGCTTCCTATGACCCGGACTGGGGGAGACAAAAACTCATCTTT. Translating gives CALGELGASYDPDWGRQKLIF.

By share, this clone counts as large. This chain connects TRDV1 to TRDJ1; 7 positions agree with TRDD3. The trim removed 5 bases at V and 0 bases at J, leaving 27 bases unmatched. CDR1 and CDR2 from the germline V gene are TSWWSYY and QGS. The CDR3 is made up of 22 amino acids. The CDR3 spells CALGNPTYREGYRERNTDKLIF. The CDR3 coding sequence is TGTGCTCTTGGGAACCCGACCTATAGGGAGGGATACAGGGAACGGAACACCGATAAACTCATCTTT.

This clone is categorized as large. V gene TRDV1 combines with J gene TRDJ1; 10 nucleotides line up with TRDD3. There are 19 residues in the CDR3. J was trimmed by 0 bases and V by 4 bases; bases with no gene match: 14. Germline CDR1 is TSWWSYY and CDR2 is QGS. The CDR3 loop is CALGAFPLLGDENTDKLIF. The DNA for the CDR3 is TGTGCTCTTGGGGCCTTCCCCTTACTGGGGGATGAAAACACCGATAAACTCATCTTT.

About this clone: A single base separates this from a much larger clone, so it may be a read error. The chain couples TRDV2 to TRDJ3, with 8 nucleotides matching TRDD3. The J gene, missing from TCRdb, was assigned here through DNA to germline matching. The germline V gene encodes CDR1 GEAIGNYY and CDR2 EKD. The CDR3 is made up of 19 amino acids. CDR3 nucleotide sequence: TGTGCCCGTGATTCCTTACTGGGGGCTACCTCCTGGGACACCCGACAGATGTTTTTC. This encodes CARDSLLGATSWDTRQMFF.

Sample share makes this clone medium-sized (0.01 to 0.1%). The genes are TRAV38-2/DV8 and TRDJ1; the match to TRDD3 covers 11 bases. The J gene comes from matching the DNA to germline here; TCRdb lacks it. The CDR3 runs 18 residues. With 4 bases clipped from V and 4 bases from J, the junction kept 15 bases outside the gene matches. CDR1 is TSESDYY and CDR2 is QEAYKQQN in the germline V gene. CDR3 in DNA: TGTGCTTATAGGGGAAATCCGTACTGGGGGATAAGGGACGATAAACTCATCTTT. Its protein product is CAYRGNPYWGIRDDKLIF.